These T cell receptor beta chains were read from a single sample in a study of blood T cells in healthy people across ages. TCRdb recomputed calls from the 5' RACE reads with MiXCR, one row per CDR3 protein. Of about 720,000 distinct CDR3 sequences in the sample, approximately 25% were seen once. These records were also assigned to another study, of T cells of mothers and their children.

The source material was blood. These receptors were taken from a boy younger than 18 in good health. Each CDR3 is given with its conserved first and last residue. A D gene is named only where the DNA matches it firmly. Some rows mark clone size as missing; the rest say once, few, many or name a class of expanded clone.

j_call	d_call	v_call	clone_size	cdr3_nt	cdr3_aa
TRBJ2-5	TRBD2	TRBV28	NA	TGTGCCAGCAGTTACCTCGGGACTAGCGGAAAAGAGACCCAGTACTTC	CASSYLGTSGKETQYF
TRBJ2-5	TRBD1	TRBV29-1	NA	TGCAGCGTTGAAGATGGTGGGGACAGCCAAGAGACCCAGTACTTC	CSVEDGGDSQETQYF
TRBJ2-7	NA	TRBV13	few	TGTGCCAGCAGCGTCCGGGAAACCTACGAGCAGTACTTC	CASSVRETYEQYF
TRBJ2-6	NA	TRBV13	NA	TGTGCCAGCGAATCCCGGAGCTCTGGGGCCAACGTCCTGACTTTC	CASESRSSGANVLTF
TRBJ2-3	NA	TRBV9	few	TGTGCCAGCAGCGTAGACGGCCTCCGGGATACGCAGTATTTT	CASSVDGLRDTQYF
TRBJ1-2	NA	TRBV3-1	once	TGTGCCAGCAGCCGGCGAGGCTCCGCTAACTATGGCTACACCTTC	CASSRRGSANYGYTF
TRBJ2-5	NA	TRBV12-3/TRBV12-4	NA	TGTGCCAGCAGGAAGAGTGCGGCACAAGAGACCCAGTACTTC	CASRKSAAQETQYF
TRBJ1-2	NA	TRBV28	NA	TGTGCCAGCAGTTTACGCCGGACGAACTATGGCTACACCTTC	CASSLRRTNYGYTF
TRBJ1-6	TRBD1	TRBV20-1	NA	TGCAGTGCTAGTAGTCAGGCCGGGACAGGTTACAATTCACCCCTCCACTTT	CSASSQAGTGYNSPLHF
TRBJ2-2	TRBD1	TRBV2	NA	TGTGCCAGCAGTACCCCCAGGACAGGGCTAAACACCGGGGAGCTGTTTTTT	CASSTPRTGLNTGELFF
TRBJ1-6	TRBD1	TRBV6-1	NA	TGTGCCAGCAGCCGGGACAGCGTGACCAATGCAAGACCCCTCCACTTT	CASSRDSVTNARPLHF
TRBJ2-5	NA	TRBV7-2	NA	TGTGCCAGCAGCTCCCGGAACGGGCGAGAGACCCAGTACTTC	CASSSRNGRETQYF
TRBJ2-1	TRBD2	TRBV7-9	NA	TGTGCCAGCAGCTTAGCGGTAGCGGGTTCCTACAATGAGCAGTTCTTC	CASSLAVAGSYNEQFF
TRBJ2-1	TRBD2	TRBV20-1	once	TGCAGTGCTAGAAGACTAGCGGGGCTTGACAATGAGCAGTTCTTC	CSARRLAGLDNEQFF
TRBJ1-2	NA	TRBV28	once	TGTGCCAGCAGTCCCTCCCCCGGTGTCAGGGGTTATGGCTACACCTTC	CASSPSPGVRGYGYTF